One and the same sample provided the 8 T cell receptor beta chains below, sequenced in a study of T cell responses to AZD1222 COVID-19 vaccine. The method was immunoSEQ multiplex PCR; TCRdb's version includes in-frame clones alone and lacks a portion of them. The sample contains roughly 130,000 clones, about nine tenths of which appear only once. Source: peripheral blood, taken on day 0 of MenACWY control vaccination. These TCRs come from an adult in good health.

The V call is TRBV5-1, the J call TRBJ2-1, with D unresolved. In germline, CDR1 is SGHRS, CDR2 YFSETQ. V was clipped by 4 bases and J by 8 bases, with 19 bases between them. The CDR3 contains 15 residues. The CDR3, as DNA: TGCGCCAGCAGCCTGCTTGGCGTGGCCGACCATGAGCAGTTCTTC. Its translation: CASSLLGVADHEQFF.

The rearrangement links TRBV15 to TRBJ2-7, with D possibly TRBD1 on 6 matching bases. V lost 3 bases and J lost 5, with 20 bases in between. The CDR3 extends over 16 amino acids. CDR1 is LNHNV, CDR2 YYDKDF, per germline (reference sequence). CDR3 loop: CATSRSPGAGENEQYF. CDR3 nucleotides: TGTGCCACCAGCAGGAGCCCCGGGGCAGGGGAGAACGAGCAGTACTTC.

V gene TRBV4-2 combines with J gene TRBJ1-5; D is uncertain. Trimming removed 1 base at V and 3 bases at J, with 10 bases between. CDR1 is LGHNA, CDR2 YNFKEQ, per germline. This CDR3 region has 15 residues. The CDR3 here is CASSQGGEPNQPQHF. CDR3 bases: TGTGCCAGCAGCCAAGGCGGGGAGCCCAATCAGCCCCAGCATTTT.

The chain links TRBV15 to TRBJ1-5; 8 bases fit TRBD1. The CDR3 runs to 14 residues. Germline-derived CDR1 and CDR2 are LNHNV and YYDKDF (reference sequence). The trim removed 3 bases at V and 2 bases at J, leaving 0 bases unmatched. In DNA, the CDR3 is TGTGCCACCAGCAGGGACAGGGGCAATCAGCCCCAGCATTTT. The encoded protein is CATSRDRGNQPQHF.

This chain connects TRBV28 to TRBJ1-1; 7 bases are a match to TRBD1. Germline CDR1 reads MDHEN; CDR2 reads SYDVKM. This CDR3 comprises 12 residues. V shed 6 bases, J shed 11 bases, and the junction held 9 bases outside the gene matches. The CDR3, as DNA: TGTGCCAGCAGCCCAAGGGGGCGTCGTGCTTTCTTT. It specifies CASSPRGRRAFF.

This chain connects TRBV6-5 to TRBJ2-1, with D possibly being TRBD2 (6 bases). This CDR3 is 15 amino acids long. The V end lost 6 bases, the J end lost 4 bases, and 16 bases lay between the germline ends. Looked up from germline, CDR1 is MNHEY and CDR2 is SVGAGI. CDR3 sequence (DNA): TGTGCCAGCAGGGCGGCGGGATCCGCTTACAATGAGCAGTTCTTC. Protein: CASRAAGSAYNEQFF.

This chain connects TRBV4-1 to TRBJ1-1, with D uncertain. The CDR3 runs to 16 residues. Germline V gene lookup returns CDR1 MGHRA and CDR2 YSYEKL. V was shortened by 4 bases and J by 3 bases, with 18 bases between the two germline ends. CDR3 loop: CASSRWGTGKDTEAFF. The CDR3 bases are TGCGCCAGCAGCCGGTGGGGAACTGGAAAGGACACTGAAGCTTTCTTT.

V is TRBV18 and J is TRBJ2-7, with no clear D. Germline V gene sequence: CDR1 KGHSH, CDR2 LQKENI. V was pared by 3 bases and J by 3 bases, with 12 bases between. This CDR3 is 14 amino acids long. The CDR3 region is CASSPDRLVYEQYF. DNA of the CDR3: TGTGCCAGCTCACCCGATCGTCTAGTCTACGAGCAGTACTTC.